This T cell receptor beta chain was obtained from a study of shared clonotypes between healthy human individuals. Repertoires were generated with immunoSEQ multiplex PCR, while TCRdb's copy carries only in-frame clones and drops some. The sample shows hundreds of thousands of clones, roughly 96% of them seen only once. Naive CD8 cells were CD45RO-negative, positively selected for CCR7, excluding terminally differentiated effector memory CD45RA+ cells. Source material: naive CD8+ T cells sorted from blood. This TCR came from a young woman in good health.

CDR3 nucleotide sequence: TGTGCCAGTAGTATTAACAGGGGGCTGGTAGAGACCCAGTACTTC. The encoded protein is CASSINRGLVETQYF. V gene TRBV19 combines with J gene TRBJ2-5; the match to TRBD1 covers 9 bases. There are 15 residues in the CDR3. Germline trimming cut 3 bases from V and 4 bases from J; bases unmatched to any gene: 6. Germline lookup yields CDR1 LNHDA and CDR2 SQIVND (reference sequence). The whole variable domain, remainder taken from reference TRBV19 and TRBJ2-5, is DGGITQSPKYLFRKEGQNVTLSCEQNLNHDAMYWYRQDPGQGLRLIYYSQIVNDFQKGDIAEGYSVSREKKESFPLTVTSAQKNPTAFYLCASSINRGLVETQYFGPGTRLLVL.